A selection of T cell receptor beta chains follows, all from one sample in a study of blood T cell repertoires in COVID-19. Profiled with immunoSEQ multiplex PCR; TCRdb holds only in-frame clones, not every one. Here the sample spans 180,000 or so clones, roughly 88% being singletons. Sample: peripheral blood. The source is a human donor with active or convalescent COVID-19. The donor label of this sample is uncertain. Both conserved end residues are part of each CDR3. Each record gives: D gene, clone size, J gene, V gene, CDR3 DNA, CDR3 protein. D genes are given only for firm matches. Clone size is not always given. Where it is, it says once, few, many or a class for expanded clones.

TRBD1,few,TRBJ1-6,TRBV2,TGTGCCAGCAGGTGGGACAGGGGGCATTCACCCCTCCACTTT,CASRWDRGHSPLHF
TRBD2,NA,TRBJ2-2,TRBV19,TGTGCCAGTAGTATAGGGGCTAGCGGGATTGTCCCCGGGGAGCTGTTTTTT,CASSIGASGIVPGELFF
TRBD2,NA,TRBJ2-7,TRBV28,TGTGCCAGCAGTAGACTAGCGGGCGGAGGGCCTAACTTC,CASSRLAGGGPNF
NA,NA,TRBJ2-7,TRBV7-2,TGTGCCAGCAGCTTATATCCAGAGGATTCCTACGAGCAGTACTTC,CASSLYPEDSYEQYF
TRBD1,NA,TRBJ2-6,TRBV28,TGTGCCAGCAACCGGCAGGGGGTGTCTGGGGCCAACGTCCTGACTTTC,CASNRQGVSGANVLTF
TRBD1,NA,TRBJ1-4,TRBV12-5,TGTGCTAGTGGTCTGGGGGGAAGACAGGGTAGGAAACTGTTTTTT,CASGLGGRQGRKLFF
TRBD2,NA,TRBJ2-2,TRBV7-3,TGTGCCAGCAGCGAACTAGCGGCTGGGGAGCTGTTTTTT,CASSELAAGELFF
TRBD2,NA,TRBJ2-3,TRBV18,TGTGCCAGCTCACCACTCCTAGCGGGAGGCACAGATACGCAGTATTTT,CASSPLLAGGTDTQYF
NA,NA,TRBJ2-1,TRBV2,TGTGCCAGCGTTTGGTCTTGGGCAGACAATGAGCAGTTCTTC,CASVWSWADNEQFF
TRBD1,NA,TRBJ1-1,TRBV28,TGTGCCAGCAGTTTACCACAGGGGGGAGCTTTCTTT,CASSLPQGGAFF
NA,NA,TRBJ2-3,TRBV5-4,TGTGCCAGCAGCCCTTACACAGATACGCAGTATTTT,CASSPYTDTQYF
NA,NA,TRBJ1-1,TRBV18,TGTGCCAGCTCACTACAGGGTATGAACACTGAAGCTTTCTTT,CASSLQGMNTEAFF
NA,NA,TRBJ2-7,TRBV10-3,TGTGCCATCAAGGGATGGCAGGGTGAGCAGTACTTC,CAIKGWQGEQYF
TRBD1,NA,TRBJ1-2,TRBV5-4,TGTGCCAGCACCCCCTCGGGACAGAACTATGGCTACACCTTC,CASTPSGQNYGYTF
NA,NA,TRBJ2-3,TRBV7-9,TGTGCCAGCAGCTACGGGGGTGTCGATACGCAGTATTTT,CASSYGGVDTQYF
NA,NA,TRBJ2-6,TRBV10-3,TGTGCCATCAGTGACCGGACAGTTTCTGGGGCCAACGTCCTGACTTTC,CAISDRTVSGANVLTF
TRBD2,NA,TRBJ2-7,TRBV2,TGTGCCAGCACGCGGGGACTAGCGGGAGACTTCTACGAGCAGTACTTC,CASTRGLAGDFYEQYF
NA,NA,TRBJ1-1,TRBV28,TGTGCCAGCAGTTTGCGGTTGGGGAACACTGAAGCTTTCTTT,CASSLRLGNTEAFF
TRBD2,NA,TRBJ2-1,TRBV11-2,TGTGCCAGCAGCCCGCCAACAGGGGGACTAGCGGGACGCGGGCAGTTCTTC,CASSPPTGGLAGRGQFF
TRBD2,NA,TRBJ2-2,TRBV7-8,TGTGCCAGCAGCTTTAGTAGCGGGAGCCGAACCGGGGAGCTGTTTTTT,CASSFSSGSRTGELFF
TRBD2,NA,TRBJ2-2,TRBV5-4,TGTGCCAGCAGCTTTAGCGGGGGGGACACCGGGGAGCTGTTTTTT,CASSFSGGDTGELFF
NA,NA,TRBJ2-2,TRBV5-4,TGTGCCAGCAGCGATGACCCCCAGGTTAACACCGGGGAGCTGTTTTTT,CASSDDPQVNTGELFF
NA,NA,TRBJ1-6,TRBV21-1,TGTGCCAGCAGGACGGGGAATTCACCCCTCCACTTT,CASRTGNSPLHF
NA,NA,TRBJ1-2,TRBV29-1,TGCAGCGTTGAGAGGGGGGGCTATGGCTACACCTTC,CSVERGGYGYTF
TRBD2,NA,TRBJ2-1,TRBV27,TGTGCCAGCAGTTCCCCCCGCGGGAGCTCCTACAATGAGCAGTTCTTC,CASSSPRGSSYNEQFF
NA,few,TRBJ2-1,TRBV11-2,TGTGCCAGCAGCCCGCGTGGTGAGCAGTTCTTC,CASSPRGEQFF
TRBD1,NA,TRBJ1-1,TRBV4-2,TGTGCCAGCAGCCAAGAAGGGGGCAGCAACACTGAAGCTTTCTTT,CASSQEGGSNTEAFF
NA,NA,TRBJ2-7,TRBV28,TGTGCCAGCAGAAGAGGGCCCGAGGAATTAAACATCTTC,CASRRGPEELNIF
NA,NA,TRBJ2-2,TRBV12-3/TRBV12-4,TGTGCCAGCACCTTAACCGGGGAGCTGTTTTTT,CASTLTGELFF
TRBD1,NA,TRBJ2-7,TRBV10-3,TGTGCCATCAGTGACCCGGGACAGGCCAGCTCCTACGAGCAGTACTTC,CAISDPGQASSYEQYF
NA,NA,TRBJ2-1,TRBV7-9,TGTGCCAGCAGCTCGGGGTGGGGGGTGTTCTTC,CASSSGWGVFF
NA,NA,TRBJ1-6,TRBV7-9,TGTGCCAGCAGGTGGAGCGAATCACCCCTCCACTTT,CASRWSESPLHF
NA,NA,TRBJ2-7,TRBV15,TGTGCCACCAGCAGAGATTCGAGGCAGGGGAGAGGCGAGCAGTACTTC,CATSRDSRQGRGEQYF
NA,NA,TRBJ2-1,TRBV11-2,TGTGCCAGCAGCTTAGTCCGGGGGTCCTACAATGAGCAGTTCTTC,CASSLVRGSYNEQFF
TRBD1,NA,TRBJ2-2,TRBV6-5,TGTGCCAGCAGGAGACAGGGGGGGGCCGGGGAGCTGTTTTTT,CASRRQGGAGELFF
TRBD1,NA,TRBJ2-5,TRBV5-4,TGTGCCAGCAGCCCAACAGGGGGCATTGAGACCCAGTACTTC,CASSPTGGIETQYF
NA,NA,TRBJ2-3,TRBV5-1,TGCGCCAGCAGGGCAGGGGTAGGAGATACGCAGTATTTT,CASRAGVGDTQYF
TRBD2,once,TRBJ2-1,TRBV18,TGTGCCAGCTCACCGATTAGGACTAGCGGGAGGGCCGGGTTCTTC,CASSPIRTSGRAGFF
NA,NA,TRBJ1-1,TRBV2,TGTGCCAGCACCCGAGACAGCCCTGAAGCTTTCTTT,CASTRDSPEAFF
TRBD2,once,TRBJ2-7,TRBV5-1,TGCGCCAGCAGCCTCTGGACACCCGGGACTAGCGGGAGGGCCTCGGAGCAGTACTTC,CASSLWTPGTSGRASEQYF
NA,NA,TRBJ1-1,TRBV6-5,TGTGCCAGCTGGGCGACCTTCTACACTGAAGCTTTCTTT,CASWATFYTEAFF
TRBD1,NA,TRBJ1-2,TRBV29-1,TGCAGCGTTGATATAGGGGACAGGCAGCGCGGCTACACCTTC,CSVDIGDRQRGYTF
TRBD2,NA,TRBJ2-2,TRBV19,TGTGCCAGTAGTATATCAGCGGGGGGTACGGGGGAGCTGTTTTTT,CASSISAGGTGELFF
NA,NA,TRBJ1-6,TRBV6-2/TRBV6-3,TGTGCCAGCAGTTACTTGCAGGGTTATTCACCCCTCCACTTT,CASSYLQGYSPLHF
TRBD2,NA,TRBJ2-3,TRBV6-5,TGTGCCAGCCAACTAGCGGGGGACACAGATACGCAGTATTTT,CASQLAGDTDTQYF
NA,NA,TRBJ1-2,TRBV6-5,TGTGCCAGCAGTTACTCCGGGACAAAGTATGGCTACACCTTC,CASSYSGTKYGYTF